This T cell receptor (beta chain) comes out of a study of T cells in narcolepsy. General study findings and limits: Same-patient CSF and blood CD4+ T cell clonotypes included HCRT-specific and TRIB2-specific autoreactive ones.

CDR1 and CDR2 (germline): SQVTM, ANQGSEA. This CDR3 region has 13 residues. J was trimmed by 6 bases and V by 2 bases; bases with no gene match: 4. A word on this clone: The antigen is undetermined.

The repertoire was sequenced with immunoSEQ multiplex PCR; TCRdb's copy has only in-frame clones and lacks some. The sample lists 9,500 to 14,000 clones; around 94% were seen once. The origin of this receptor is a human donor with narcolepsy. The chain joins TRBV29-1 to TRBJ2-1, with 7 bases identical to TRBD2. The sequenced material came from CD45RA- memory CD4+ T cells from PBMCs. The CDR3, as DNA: TGCAGCGTTGAAAGATCGGGAGGCAATGAGCAGTTCTTC. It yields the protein CSVERSGGNEQFF.